The clone carrying this T cell receptor (beta chain) was seen only a few times. No antigen is known for it. The library had UMIs added by 3' ligation of an oligonucleotide to TCR cDNA. Whole-blood samples were 2 to 2.5 ml of peripheral blood from healthy adult volunteers. Cells were not sorted; total RNA input targeted about 1 to 1000 ng. The data belong to a study of naive and memory T cell subsets. Study outcomes and limitations: This RNA-based method may be sensitive to activation-related transcript changes.

The CDR3 length is 14 residues. The germline V gene has CDR1 SGHTA and CDR2 FQGNSA. Trimming stripped 5 bases from V and 7 bases from J, with 12 bases between. The SP2 primer and nested alpha and beta constant region primers amplified ligated cDNA in four rounds. Alpha and beta constant region primers primed reverse transcription for blood and skin samples. One entry per CDR3 protein, called by TCRdb with MiXCR from the 5' RACE reads. The table has roughly 30,000 distinct CDR3 sequences, 15% to 20% seen once. The chain recombines TRBV7-2 with TRBJ1-6; weak D call: TRBD1 (5 bases). The TCR sequence derives from a female donor in good health. The CDR3 DNA reads as TGTGCCAGCAGCCATAGTGGGGGGAATTCACCCCTCCACTTT. It yields the protein CASSHSGGNSPLHF.